This record concerns one TCR beta chain sequence. The antigen remains unidentified. This sample stems from a study of T cells in Graves' hyperthyroidism and ophthalmopathy. General study points: Model output signaled ophthalmopathy a median roughly 6.1 months ahead of onset.

Under 3 months was the duration of disease in ophthalmopathy patients, who also had a Clinical Activity Score of at least 3 and a NOSPECS grade of at least 4. Exclusion of patients followed from uncontrolled infection, other autoimmune disease, pregnancy or lactation. Per the germline V gene, CDR1 is DFQATT and CDR2 is SNEGSKA (reference sequence). The CDR3 consists of 12 residues. Deletions cut 2 bases from V and 3 bases from J, with 4 bases between. RNA transcripts served as the template for amplifying TCR beta CDR3 regions. The HTBI primer set drove a first-round RT-PCR of the TCR CDR3. One entry per CDR3 protein, called by TCRdb with MiXCR from the multiplex PCR reads. The sample records roughly 530,000 distinct CDR3 sequences, 17% being singletons.

Sequencing input: blood. This chain connects TRBV20-1 to TRBJ2-2; D unresolved. The sequence derives from a woman aged 18-29 years with Graves' ophthalmopathy. The chain's CDR3 is CSARSYTGELFF. DNA of the CDR3: TGCAGTGCTAGATCATACACCGGGGAGCTGTTTTTT.